The present entry profiles one T cell receptor (beta chain) with its context. Its cognate antigen has yet to be identified. No base quality values were provided; no much bigger clone lies one nucleotide off. This specimen comes from a study of blood T cells in healthy people across ages (dated by TCRdb to the mid-2010s). For the study in its entirety: In model experiments, template switching captured about one uniquely barcoded TCR beta cDNA molecule for every two T cells. Using the same blood draw, the study looked at two additional independent replicas of 1 million unique cDNA reads for two donors, one aged 18 to 29 and the other aged 80 or older. To avoid experimental bias, donors of different ages were randomly spread across the sequencing lanes. To track age-related changes in TCR beta repertoire diversity, the study relied on deep sequencing normalized with unique cDNA molecular identifiers. The donors were divided into four age groups: young (average roughly 17 years), middle-aged (approximately 41), aged (approximately 62) and long-lived (around 87). The full study reports these points: Conclusive comparison of naive and antigen-experienced compartments was prevented by the profiling of bulk unsorted PBMCs. Observed TCR beta diversity correlated strongly with the percentage of naive T cells measured by flow cytometry. Observed TCR beta diversity per million T cells fell roughly linearly with age, and a significant reduction was already apparent by age around 36. Estimates of total diversity from one million sequenced T cells were regarded as lower bounds and underestimates. Because donor CMV infection status was unknown, age-related changes in expanded clonotypes were potentially confounded. Compared with the aged group, the long-lived group had more naive CD4+ T cells, fewer expanded clones and increased TCR diversity, a pattern suggesting age selection.

In the germline V gene, CDR1 corresponds to SGHTA and CDR2 to FQGNSA. Its CDR3 holds 15 amino acids, cysteine through phenylalanine. The DNA shown is the 45-base CDR3, in frame from base 1. V lost 5 bases and J lost 2 bases; the stretch between them is 14 bases long. Systemically healthy Caucasian individuals from Russia, 35 to 50 in total and aged roughly 6 to 100 years, were included as donors. Each donor gave ten milliliters of peripheral blood, drawn into EDTA-treated Vacutainer tubes. Ficoll-Paque density-gradient centrifugation was used to isolate PBMCs, with at least 6 million per sample. Trizol reagent was used to extract total RNA from the PBMCs, yielding at least 5 micrograms per sample. Naive CD45RAhigh/CD27high T cell percentages were measured by flow cytometry on a PBMC aliquot from every donor. The library was obtained by 5' RACE. The instrument given in TCRdb is Illumina HiSeq 2500. A second PCR of about 6 to 11 cycles was run with a J-beta primer mix and a sample-barcoded 5' primer. A unique molecular identifier was introduced onto each TCR beta cDNA molecule by a template-switch 5' adaptor carrying 12 random nucleotides. Each sample yielded at least 2.5 million CDR3-containing paired-end reads. First-strand cDNA was synthesized from all RNA with the Mint cDNA synthesis kit, primed by a TRBC-specific oligonucleotide. All cDNA was treated with uracil-DNA glycosylase and then went through a first 18-cycle PCR with the universal primers M1SS and BC2_uni_R. The published analysis was carried out like this. Each sample was normalized by randomly selecting 1 million high-quality reads, each carrying a distinct molecular identifier. Reads with shared molecular identifiers were discarded instead of being binned into consensus sequences. MiTCR, run with a Q25 quality threshold and the strictest error-elimination algorithm, handled CDR3 identification, clonotype clustering and error correction. A nonparametric unseen species model with Euler transformation was used to estimate lower-bound total TCR beta diversity. TCRdb itself trimmed the public reads at Q25 with fastp, ran MiXCR and retained productive beta chains. When rows share a CDR3 protein, they turn into one entry using the most common DNA and genes. Here the V and J calls rest on TCRdb's processing, not on the authors' analysis. This sample gives over a million distinct CDR3 sequences in total; 40% to 45% of them show up just once. The top ten clonotypes cover approximately 17% of the sample.

The sequencing input was blood. This receptor was taken from an older woman in good health. Recombination linked TRBV7-2 to TRBJ2-3; no D gene call is confident. The CDR3 corresponds to CASSLVPTITDTQYF. DNA sequence: TGTGCCAGCAGCCTTGTCCCCACCATCACAGATACGCAGTATTTT.